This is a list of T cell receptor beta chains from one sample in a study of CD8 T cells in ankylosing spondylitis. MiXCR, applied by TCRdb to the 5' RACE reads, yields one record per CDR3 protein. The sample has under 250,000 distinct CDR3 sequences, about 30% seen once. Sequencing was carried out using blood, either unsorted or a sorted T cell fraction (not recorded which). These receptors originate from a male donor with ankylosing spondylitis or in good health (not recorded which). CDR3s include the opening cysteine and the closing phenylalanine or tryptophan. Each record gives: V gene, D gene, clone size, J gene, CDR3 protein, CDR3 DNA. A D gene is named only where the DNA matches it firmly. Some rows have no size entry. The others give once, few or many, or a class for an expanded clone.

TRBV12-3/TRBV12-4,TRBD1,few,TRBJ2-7,CASSQTGGAEQYF,TGTGCCAGCAGTCAAACAGGGGGCGCCGAGCAGTACTTC
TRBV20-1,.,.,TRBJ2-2,CSVPGQLRNTGELFF,TGCAGTGTTCCCGGGCAATTGCGAAACACCGGGGAGCTGTTTTTT
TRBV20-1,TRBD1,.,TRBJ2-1,CSAAVRDRAYNEQFF,TGCAGTGCTGCCGTTAGGGACAGGGCATACAATGAGCAGTTCTTC
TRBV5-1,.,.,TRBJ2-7,CASSLWAGVSYEQYF,TGCGCCAGCAGCTTGTGGGCAGGTGTCTCCTACGAGCAGTACTTC
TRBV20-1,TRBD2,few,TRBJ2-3,CSANSGGGTDTQYF,TGCAGTGCTAACAGCGGGGGGGGGACAGATACGCAGTATTTT
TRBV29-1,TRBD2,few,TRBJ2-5,CSVEGSGGYQETQYF,TGCAGCGTTGAAGGGAGCGGGGGATATCAAGAGACCCAGTACTTC
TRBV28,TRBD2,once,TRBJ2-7,CASSSLGGTSYEQYF,TGTGCCAGCAGTTCCCTGGGGGGGACCTCCTACGAGCAGTACTTC
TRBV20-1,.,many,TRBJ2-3,CSARDSTTSTDTQYF,TGCAGTGCTAGAGATTCTACTACAAGCACAGATACGCAGTATTTT
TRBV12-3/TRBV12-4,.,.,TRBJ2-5,CASSADLHQATQYF,TGTGCCAGCAGTGCGGACCTTCACCAAGCGACCCAGTACTTC
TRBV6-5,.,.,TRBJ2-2,CASSYAGQYTGELFF,TGTGCCAGCAGTTACGCGGGACAGTACACCGGGGAGCTGTTTTTT
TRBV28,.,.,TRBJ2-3,CASSLSGLEPDTQYF,TGTGCCAGCAGTTTATCAGGTCTGGAGCCAGATACGCAGTATTTT
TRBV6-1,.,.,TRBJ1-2,CASRAGTANYGYTF,TGTGCCAGCAGAGCCGGGACGGCTAACTATGGCTACACCTTC
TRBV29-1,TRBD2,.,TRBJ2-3,CSVEDRAGGRTQYF,TGCAGCGTTGAAGACCGGGCGGGGGGACGCACGCAGTATTTT
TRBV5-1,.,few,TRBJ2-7,CASSDGRGASYEQYF,TGCGCCAGCAGCGACGGCAGGGGGGCCTCCTACGAGCAGTACTTC
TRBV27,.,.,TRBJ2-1,CASRAVDTYNEQFF,TGTGCCAGCAGGGCGGTTGACACCTACAATGAGCAGTTCTTC
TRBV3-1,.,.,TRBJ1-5,CASSEQGSGNQPQHF,TGTGCCAGCAGCGAACAGGGATCAGGCAATCAGCCCCAGCATTTT
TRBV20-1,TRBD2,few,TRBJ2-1,CSASSGAPYNEQFF,TGCAGTGCTTCTAGCGGAGCTCCCTACAATGAGCAGTTCTTC
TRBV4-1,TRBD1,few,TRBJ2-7,CASSPKSAGTAHYEQYF,TGCGCCAGCAGCCCTAAATCGGCCGGGACAGCTCACTACGAGCAGTACTTC
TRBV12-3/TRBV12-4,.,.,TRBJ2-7,CASTPNTEQYF,TGTGCCAGCACCCCAAATACCGAGCAGTACTTC
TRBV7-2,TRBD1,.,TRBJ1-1,CASSPRQGGPEAFF,TGTGCCAGCAGCCCACGACAGGGGGGCCCTGAAGCTTTCTTT
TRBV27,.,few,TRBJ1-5,CASSSSGGQPQHF,TGTGCCAGCAGTTCTTCCGGGGGTCAGCCCCAGCATTTT
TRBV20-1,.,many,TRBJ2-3,CSARVGQFVIADTQYF,TGCAGTGCCCGGGTCGGTCAGTTCGTAATCGCAGATACGCAGTATTTT
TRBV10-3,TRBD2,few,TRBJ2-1,CATNREGPRNEQFF,TGTGCCACAAATCGGGAGGGTCCCAGGAATGAGCAGTTCTTC
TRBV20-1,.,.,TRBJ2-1,CSARESNNEQFF,TGCAGTGCTAGAGAGTCGAACAATGAGCAGTTCTTC
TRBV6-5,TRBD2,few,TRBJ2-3,CASSYGVAGGPADTQYF,TGTGCCAGCAGTTACGGGGTAGCGGGGGGGCCCGCAGATACGCAGTATTTT
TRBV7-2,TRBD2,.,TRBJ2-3,CASSLVAAGGPIDTQYF,TGTGCCAGCAGCTTAGTCGCAGCGGGGGGGCCGATTGATACGCAGTATTTT
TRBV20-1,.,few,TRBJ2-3,CSAAGTTDTQYF,TGCAGTGCGGCCGGGACCACAGATACGCAGTATTTT
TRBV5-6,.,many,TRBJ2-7,CASSLVDNYEQYF,TGTGCCAGCAGCTTGGTGGACAACTACGAGCAGTACTTC
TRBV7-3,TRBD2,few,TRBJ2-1,CASSHTGGLGNEQFF,TGTGCCAGCAGCCACACGGGGGGGCTGGGGAATGAGCAGTTCTTC
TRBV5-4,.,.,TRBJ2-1,CASSSGLPNVGADYNEQFF,TGTGCCAGCAGCTCGGGACTCCCCAACGTGGGGGCGGACTACAATGAGCAGTTCTTC
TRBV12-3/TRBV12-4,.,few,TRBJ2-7,CASSLIEYEQYF,TGTGCCAGCAGTTTAATTGAGTACGAGCAGTACTTC
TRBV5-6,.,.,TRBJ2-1,CASSAYNEQFF,TGTGCCTCCTCGGCCTACAATGAGCAGTTCTTC
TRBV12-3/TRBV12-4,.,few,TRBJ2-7,CASSPPQGPHEQYF,TGTGCCAGCAGCCCTCCACAGGGCCCCCACGAGCAGTACTTC
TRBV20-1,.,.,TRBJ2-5,CSARDSGRTQETQYF,TGCAGTGCTAGAGATTCAGGACGGACACAAGAGACCCAGTACTTC
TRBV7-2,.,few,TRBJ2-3,CASSLGGADTDTQYF,TGTGCCAGCAGCTTGGGGGGGGCCGACACAGATACGCAGTATTTT
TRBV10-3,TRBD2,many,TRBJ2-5,CAISRGGQETQYF,TGTGCCATCAGTCGGGGGGGCCAAGAGACCCAGTACTTC
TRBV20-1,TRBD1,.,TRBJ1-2,CSPKGQGADYGYTF,TGCAGTCCAAAGGGACAGGGGGCCGACTATGGCTACACCTTC
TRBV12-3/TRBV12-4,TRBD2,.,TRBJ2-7,CASSLLAGGLEQYF,TGTGCCAGCAGTTTACTAGCGGGGGGTCTCGAGCAGTACTTC
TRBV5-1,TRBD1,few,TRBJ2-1,CASLDREKNEQFF,TGCGCCAGCCTCGACAGGGAAAAGAATGAGCAGTTCTTC